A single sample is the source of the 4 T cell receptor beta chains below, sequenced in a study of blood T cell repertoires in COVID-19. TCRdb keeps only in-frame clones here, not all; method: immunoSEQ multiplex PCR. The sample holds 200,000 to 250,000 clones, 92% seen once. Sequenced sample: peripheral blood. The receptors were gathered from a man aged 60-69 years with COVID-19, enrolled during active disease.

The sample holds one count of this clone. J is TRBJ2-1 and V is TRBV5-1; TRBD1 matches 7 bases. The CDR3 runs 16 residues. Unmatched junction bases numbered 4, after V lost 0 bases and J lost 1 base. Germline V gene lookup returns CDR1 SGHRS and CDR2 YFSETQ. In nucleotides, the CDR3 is TGCGCCAGCAGCTTGGGACAGGGACCTTCCTACAATGAGCAGTTCTTC. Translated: CASSLGQGPSYNEQFF.

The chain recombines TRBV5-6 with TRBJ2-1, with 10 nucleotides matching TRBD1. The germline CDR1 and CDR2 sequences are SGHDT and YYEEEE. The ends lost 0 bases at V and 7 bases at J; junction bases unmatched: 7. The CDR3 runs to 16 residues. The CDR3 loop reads CASSLERDRGFNEQFF. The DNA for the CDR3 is TGTGCCAGCAGCTTGGAGCGGGACAGGGGTTTTAATGAGCAGTTCTTC.

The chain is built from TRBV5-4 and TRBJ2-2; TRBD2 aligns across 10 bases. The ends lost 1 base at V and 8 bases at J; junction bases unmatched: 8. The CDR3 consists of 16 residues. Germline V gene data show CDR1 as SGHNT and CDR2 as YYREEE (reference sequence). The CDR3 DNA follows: TGTGCCAGCAGCTTGTCGGCTCTAGCGGGAGTAGGGGAGCTGTTTTTT. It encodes CASSLSALAGVGELFF.

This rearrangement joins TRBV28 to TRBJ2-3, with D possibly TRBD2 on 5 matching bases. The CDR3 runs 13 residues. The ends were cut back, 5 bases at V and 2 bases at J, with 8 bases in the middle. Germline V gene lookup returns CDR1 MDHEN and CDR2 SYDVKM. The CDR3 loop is CASSRTSTDTQYF. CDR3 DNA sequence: TGTGCCAGCAGTCGGACTTCCACAGATACGCAGTATTTT.